This TCR beta chain was retrieved from a study of T cell changes during pregnancy in multiple sclerosis. TCRdb's table, derived via immunoSEQ multiplex PCR, lists solely in-frame clones and lacks some. The sample comprises approximately 90,000 clones, roughly 94% of which are singletons, and around 0.84% rests with the top ten. Trimming took 4 bases from V and 8 from J; bases not matched to a gene: 3. The CDR3 has 14 residues. Germline assignment: CDR1 MNHNS and CDR2 SASEGT. V is TRBV6-1 and J is TRBJ1-3; TRBD1 matches at 12 bases. This receptor was obtained from a female donor with multiple sclerosis, enrolled in a pregnancy study. The starting material was peripheral blood, obtained in the third trimester of pregnancy. The CDR3 spells CASSGGQGADTIYF. DNA for the CDR3: TGTGCCAGCAGTGGGGGACAGGGGGCGGACACCATATATTTT.